This T cell receptor beta chain came from a study of T cell repertoires in cytomegalovirus infection. Overall study findings and caveats: Summed frequency of public TCR beta families distinguished CMV carriers with the relevant HLA. Dominating the ex vivo response were HLA-C-restricted CMV-specific TCR beta clonotypes.

Germline-derived CDR1 and CDR2 are SQVTM and ANQGSEA. V gave up 1 base and J gave up 3 bases; unmatched junction bases: 7. The CDR3 sequence is 16 residues long. TCRdb reprocessed the reads with MiXCR, giving one entry per CDR3 protein. Here the sample spans 340,000 or so distinct CDR3 sequences, roughly 25% being singletons. Worth noting for this clonotype: The antigen is not known.

The sample here was cultured PBMCs, taken from culture after CMV antigen stimulation. The chain is built from TRBV29-1 and TRBJ2-5; 11 nucleotides align to TRBD1. This receptor was taken from a human donor in good health (CMV status not recorded). Some clones in this sample may be carry-over from other donors' samples. Here the CDR3 DNA reads TGCAGCGTTGAAGTATCAAGGACAGGGGGCGAAGAGACCCAGTACTTC. Its translation is CSVEVSRTGGEETQYF.